This T cell receptor beta chain was found in a study of cytomegalovirus exposure and HLA in healthy donors. General study results and limits: It was 164 TCR beta chains that were listed as cytomegalovirus-associated.

With 60 Vbeta and 13 Jbeta primers, the PCR was carried out. The method was immunoSEQ multiplex PCR; TCRdb's version includes in-frame clones alone and lacks a portion of them. Here the sample table reports approximately 110,000 clones. Germline V gives CDR1 GTSNPN, CDR2 SVGIG (reference sequence). There are 11 residues in the CDR3. The V segment lost 5 bases and the J segment 3 bases; nucleotides outside the gene matches: 0. Concerning this clone: The antigen is not known.

This receptor was identified in a man between 18 and 35 years old in good health and CMV-seronegative. The genes are TRBV30 and TRBJ1-2, with TRBD1 matching 7 bases. The specimen sequenced was PBMCs. The DNA of the CDR3 is TGTGCCTGGCAGGGGGACTATGGCTACACCTTC. Its protein is CAWQGDYGYTF.